The 3 T cell receptor beta chains in this list originate from one sample, sequenced in a study of T-cell memory formation after mild COVID-19. TCRdb reprocessed the 5' RACE reads via MiXCR and lists one record per CDR3 protein. The sample lists 250,000 to 350,000 distinct CDR3 sequences; around 15% were seen once. The material sequenced was PBMCs or a T cell subset sorted from them (not recorded which). The source of these receptors is a man between 18 and 29 years old who had mild COVID-19 (a few samples of this study predate the infection). Cell type and time point are not known.

This clonotype was seen more than once but under ten times. The genes are TRBV29-1 and TRBJ2-4; D tentatively fits TRBD1 or TRBD2 (5 bases each). V lost 6 bases and J 4 bases, leaving 13 bases between the germline ends. Germline CDR1 reads SQVTM; CDR2 reads ANQGSEA. The CDR3 sequence is 13 residues long. CDR3: CSVAGTGKNIQYF. As DNA, the CDR3 is TGCAGCGTAGCCGGGACGGGGAAAAACATTCAGTACTTC.

This chain joins TRBV13 and TRBJ2-7, with 14 positions matching TRBD2. Per the germline V gene, CDR1 is PRHDT and CDR2 is FYEKMQ (reference sequence). This CDR3 has 15 amino acids. V dropped 5 bases and J dropped 2; count of bases not matched to a gene: 2. CDR3 residues: CASSRTSGGPYEQYF. CDR3 in DNA: TGTGCCAGCAGCCGGACTAGCGGGGGGCCCTACGAGCAGTACTTC.

The sample holds a few counts of this clonotype. The rearrangement uses TRBV4-2 and TRBJ2-3; D perhaps matches TRBD1 (6 bases). The length of the CDR3 is 17 residues. Germline V CDR1 and CDR2: LGHNA, YNFKEQ. With 1 base removed from V and 5 bases from J, the gap between germline ends came to 19 bases. CDR3 coding DNA: TGTGCCAGCAGCCAAGTCGGGGCAGGGGTGGGCGGAGATACGCAGTATTTT. It specifies CASSQVGAGVGGDTQYF.